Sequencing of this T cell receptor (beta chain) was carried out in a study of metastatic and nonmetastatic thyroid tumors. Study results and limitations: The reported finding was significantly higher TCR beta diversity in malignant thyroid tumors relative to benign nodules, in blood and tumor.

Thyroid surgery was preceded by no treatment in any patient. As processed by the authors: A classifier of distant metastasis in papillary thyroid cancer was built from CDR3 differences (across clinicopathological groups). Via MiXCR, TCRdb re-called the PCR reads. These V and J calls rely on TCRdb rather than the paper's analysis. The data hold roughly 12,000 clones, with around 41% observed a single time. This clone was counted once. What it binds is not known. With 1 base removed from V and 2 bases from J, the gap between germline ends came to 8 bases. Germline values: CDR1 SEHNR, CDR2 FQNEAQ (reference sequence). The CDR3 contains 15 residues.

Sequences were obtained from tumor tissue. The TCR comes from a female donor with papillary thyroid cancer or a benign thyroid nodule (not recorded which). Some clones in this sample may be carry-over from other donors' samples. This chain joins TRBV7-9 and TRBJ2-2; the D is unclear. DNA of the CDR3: TGTGCCAGCAGCTTAGACGTAGCCAACACCGGGGAGCTGTTTTTT. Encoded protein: CASSLDVANTGELFF.